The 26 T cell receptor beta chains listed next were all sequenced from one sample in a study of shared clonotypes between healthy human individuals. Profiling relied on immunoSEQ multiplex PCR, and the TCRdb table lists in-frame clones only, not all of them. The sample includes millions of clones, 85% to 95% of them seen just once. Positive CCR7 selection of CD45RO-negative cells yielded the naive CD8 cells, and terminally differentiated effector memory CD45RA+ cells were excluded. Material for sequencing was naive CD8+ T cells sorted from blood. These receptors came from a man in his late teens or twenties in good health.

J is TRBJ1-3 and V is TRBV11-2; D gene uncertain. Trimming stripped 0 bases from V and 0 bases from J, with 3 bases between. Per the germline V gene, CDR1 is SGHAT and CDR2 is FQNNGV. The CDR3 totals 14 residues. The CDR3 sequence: CASSLEYSGNTIYF. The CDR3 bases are TGTGCCAGCAGCTTAGAATACTCTGGAAACACCATATATTTT. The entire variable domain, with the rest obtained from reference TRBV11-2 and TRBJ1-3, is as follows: EAGVAQSPRYKIIEKRQSVAFWCNPISGHATLYWYQQILGQGPKLLIQFQNNGVVDDSQLPKDRFSAERLKGVDSTLKIQPAKLEDSAVYLCASSLEYSGNTIYFGEGSWLTVV.

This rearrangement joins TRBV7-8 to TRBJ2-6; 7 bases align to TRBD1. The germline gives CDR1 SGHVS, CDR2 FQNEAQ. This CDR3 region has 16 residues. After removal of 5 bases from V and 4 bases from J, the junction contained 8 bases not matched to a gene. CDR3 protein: CASSQTGLEGANVLTF. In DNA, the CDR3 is TGTGCCAGCAGCCAGACAGGGCTTGAAGGGGCCAACGTCCTGACTTTC.

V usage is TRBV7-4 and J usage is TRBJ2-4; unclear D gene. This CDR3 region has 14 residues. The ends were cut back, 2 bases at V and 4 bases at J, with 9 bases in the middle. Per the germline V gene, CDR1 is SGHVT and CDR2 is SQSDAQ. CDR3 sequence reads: CASSLPRLKNIQYF. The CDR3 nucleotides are TGTGCCAGCAGCTTACCCCGCCTAAAAAACATTCAGTACTTC.

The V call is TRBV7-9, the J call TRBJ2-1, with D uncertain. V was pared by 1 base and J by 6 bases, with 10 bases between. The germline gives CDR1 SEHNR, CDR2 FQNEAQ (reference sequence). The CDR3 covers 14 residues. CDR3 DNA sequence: TGTGCCAGCAGCTTAGTCAGCGCCCTCAATGAGCAGTTCTTC. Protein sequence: CASSLVSALNEQFF.

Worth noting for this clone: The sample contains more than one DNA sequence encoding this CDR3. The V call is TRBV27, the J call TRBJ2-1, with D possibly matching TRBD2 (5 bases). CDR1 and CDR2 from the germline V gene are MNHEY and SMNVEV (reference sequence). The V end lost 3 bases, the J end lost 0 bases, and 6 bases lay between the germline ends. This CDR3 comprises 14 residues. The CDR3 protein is CASSFAGSYNEQFF. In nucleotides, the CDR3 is TGTGCCAGCAGTTTCGCGGGCTCCTACAATGAGCAGTTCTTC.

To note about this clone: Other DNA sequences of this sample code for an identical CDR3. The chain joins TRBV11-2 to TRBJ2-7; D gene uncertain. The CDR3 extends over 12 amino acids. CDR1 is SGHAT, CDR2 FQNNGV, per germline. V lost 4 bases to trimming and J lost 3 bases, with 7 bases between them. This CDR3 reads CASSSSYYEQYF. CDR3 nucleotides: TGTGCCAGCAGCTCCAGCTACTACGAGCAGTACTTC.

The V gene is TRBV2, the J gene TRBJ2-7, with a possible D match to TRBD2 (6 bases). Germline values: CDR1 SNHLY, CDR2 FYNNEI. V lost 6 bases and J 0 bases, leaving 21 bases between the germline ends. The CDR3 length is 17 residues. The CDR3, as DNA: TGTGCCAGCAGACCTCCAGGAGGGGAGGAGGGCTCCTACGAGCAGTACTTC. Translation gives CASRPPGGEEGSYEQYF.

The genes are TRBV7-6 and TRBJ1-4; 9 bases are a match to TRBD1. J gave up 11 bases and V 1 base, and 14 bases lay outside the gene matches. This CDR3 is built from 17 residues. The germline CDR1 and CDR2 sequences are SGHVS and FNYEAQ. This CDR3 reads CASSLVSGGDRVEKLFF. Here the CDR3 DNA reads TGTGCCAGCAGCTTAGTATCCGGGGGGGACAGGGTGGAGAAACTGTTTTTT.

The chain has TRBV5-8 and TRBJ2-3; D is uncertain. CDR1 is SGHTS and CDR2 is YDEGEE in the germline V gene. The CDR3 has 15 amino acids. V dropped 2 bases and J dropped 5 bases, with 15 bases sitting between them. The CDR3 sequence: CASSFTPGWGDTQYF. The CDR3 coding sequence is TGTGCCAGCAGCTTTACACCTGGCTGGGGAGATACGCAGTATTTT.

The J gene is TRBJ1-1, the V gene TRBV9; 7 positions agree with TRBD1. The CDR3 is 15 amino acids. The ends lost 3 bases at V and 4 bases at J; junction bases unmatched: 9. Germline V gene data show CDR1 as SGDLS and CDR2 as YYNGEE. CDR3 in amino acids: CASSGQGEVSTEAFF. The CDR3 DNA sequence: TGTGCCAGCAGCGGACAGGGAGAGGTAAGCACTGAAGCTTTCTTT.

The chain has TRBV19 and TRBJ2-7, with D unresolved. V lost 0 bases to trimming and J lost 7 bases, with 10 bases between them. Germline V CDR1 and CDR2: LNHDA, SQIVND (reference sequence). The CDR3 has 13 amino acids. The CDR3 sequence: CASSIEGNEEQYF. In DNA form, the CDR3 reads TGTGCCAGTAGTATAGAAGGTAACGAGGAGCAGTACTTC.

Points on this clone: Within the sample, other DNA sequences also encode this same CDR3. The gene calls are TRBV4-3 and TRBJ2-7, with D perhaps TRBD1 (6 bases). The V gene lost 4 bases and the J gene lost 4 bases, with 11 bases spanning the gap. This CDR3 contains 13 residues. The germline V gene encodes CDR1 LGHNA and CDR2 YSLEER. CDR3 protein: CASSPDRGYEQYF. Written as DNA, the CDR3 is TGCGCCAGCAGCCCGGACAGAGGATACGAGCAGTACTTC.

In DNA, the CDR3 is TGTGCCAGCAGCTTAGAGACAGCCCAAGAGACCCAGTACTTC. It encodes CASSLETAQETQYF. This chain links TRBV13 with TRBJ2-5; the D gene is possibly TRBD1 (5 bases). The germline V and J ends were trimmed by 1 base and 1 base, with 7 bases remaining between them. CDR3 length equals 14 residues. The germline CDR1 and CDR2 sequences are PRHDT and FYEKMQ (reference sequence).

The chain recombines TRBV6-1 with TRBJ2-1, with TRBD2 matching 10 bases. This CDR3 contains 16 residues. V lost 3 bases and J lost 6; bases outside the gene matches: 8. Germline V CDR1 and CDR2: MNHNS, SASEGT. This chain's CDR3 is CASSDRERGGVNEQFF. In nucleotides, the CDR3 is TGTGCCAGCAGTGATCGGGAGCGGGGGGGCGTCAATGAGCAGTTCTTC.

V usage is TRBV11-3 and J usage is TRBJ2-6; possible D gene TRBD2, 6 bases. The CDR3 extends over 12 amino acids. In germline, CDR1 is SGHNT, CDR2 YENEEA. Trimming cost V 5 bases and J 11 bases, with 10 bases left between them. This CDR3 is CASSPGGDVLTF. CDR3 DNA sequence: TGTGCCAGCAGCCCAGGAGGGGACGTCCTGACTTTC.

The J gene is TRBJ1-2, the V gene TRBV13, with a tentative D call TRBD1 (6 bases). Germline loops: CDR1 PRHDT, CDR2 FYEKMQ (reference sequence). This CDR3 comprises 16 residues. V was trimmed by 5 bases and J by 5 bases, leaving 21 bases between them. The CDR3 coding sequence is TGTGCCAGCAGCGCCCTAAGCGGGGGGCCGGGGTATGGCTACACCTTC. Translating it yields CASSALSGGPGYGYTF.

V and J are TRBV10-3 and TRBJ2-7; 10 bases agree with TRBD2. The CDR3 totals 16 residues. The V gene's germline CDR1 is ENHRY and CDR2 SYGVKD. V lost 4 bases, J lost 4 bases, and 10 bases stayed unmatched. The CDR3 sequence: CAISAEELAGTYEQYF. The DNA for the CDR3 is TGTGCCATCAGTGCCGAAGAACTAGCGGGGACTTACGAGCAGTACTTC.

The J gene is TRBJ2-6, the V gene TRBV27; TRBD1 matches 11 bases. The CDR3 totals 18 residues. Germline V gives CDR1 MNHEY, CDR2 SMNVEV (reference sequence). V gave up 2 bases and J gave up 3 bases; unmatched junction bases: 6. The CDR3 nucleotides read TGTGCCAGCAGTTTAAGTGGACAGGGGGCGTATGGGGCCAACGTCCTGACTTTC. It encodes CASSLSGQGAYGANVLTF.

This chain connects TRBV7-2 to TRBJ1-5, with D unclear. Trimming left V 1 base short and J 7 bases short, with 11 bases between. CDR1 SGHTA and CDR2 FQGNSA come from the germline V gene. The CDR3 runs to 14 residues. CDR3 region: CASSLGQVPQPQHF. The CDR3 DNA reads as TGTGCCAGCAGCTTAGGGCAGGTCCCCCAGCCCCAGCATTTT.

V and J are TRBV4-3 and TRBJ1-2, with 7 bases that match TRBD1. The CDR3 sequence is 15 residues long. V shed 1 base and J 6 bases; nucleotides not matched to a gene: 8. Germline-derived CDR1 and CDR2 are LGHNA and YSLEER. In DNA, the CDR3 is TGCGCCAGCAGCCAAGTGCCGGGACAGCATAATGGCTACACCTTC. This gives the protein CASSQVPGQHNGYTF.

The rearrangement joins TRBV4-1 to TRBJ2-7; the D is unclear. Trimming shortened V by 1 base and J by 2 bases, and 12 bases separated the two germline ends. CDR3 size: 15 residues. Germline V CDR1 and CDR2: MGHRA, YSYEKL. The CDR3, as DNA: TGCGCCAGCAGCCAAGGGTGGGTAGACGCCTACGAGCAGTACTTC. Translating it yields CASSQGWVDAYEQYF.

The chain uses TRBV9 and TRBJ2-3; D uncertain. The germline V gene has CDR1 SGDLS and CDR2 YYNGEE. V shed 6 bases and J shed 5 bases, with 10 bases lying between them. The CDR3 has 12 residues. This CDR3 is CASNIDGDTQYF. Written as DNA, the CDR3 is TGTGCCAGCAACATAGACGGAGATACGCAGTATTTT.

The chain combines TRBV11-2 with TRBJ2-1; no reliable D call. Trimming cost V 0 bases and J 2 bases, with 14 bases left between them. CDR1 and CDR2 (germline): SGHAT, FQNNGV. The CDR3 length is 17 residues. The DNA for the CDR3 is TGTGCCAGCAGCTTAGATTCCTCAGACTCAACCTACAATGAGCAGTTCTTC. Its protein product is CASSLDSSDSTYNEQFF.

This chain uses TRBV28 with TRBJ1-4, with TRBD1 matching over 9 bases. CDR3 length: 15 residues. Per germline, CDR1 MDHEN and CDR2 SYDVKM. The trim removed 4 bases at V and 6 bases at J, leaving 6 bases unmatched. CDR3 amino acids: CASSSGQGRDEKLFF. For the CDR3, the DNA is TGTGCCAGCAGTTCCGGACAGGGGCGGGATGAAAAACTGTTTTTT.

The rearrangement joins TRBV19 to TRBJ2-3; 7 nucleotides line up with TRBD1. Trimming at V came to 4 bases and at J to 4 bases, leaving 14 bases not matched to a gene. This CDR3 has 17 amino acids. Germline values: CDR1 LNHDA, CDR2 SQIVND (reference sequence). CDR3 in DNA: TGTGCCAGTAGTACCCGTCCGACAGGGTACTTTTCAGATACGCAGTATTTT. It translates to CASSTRPTGYFSDTQYF.

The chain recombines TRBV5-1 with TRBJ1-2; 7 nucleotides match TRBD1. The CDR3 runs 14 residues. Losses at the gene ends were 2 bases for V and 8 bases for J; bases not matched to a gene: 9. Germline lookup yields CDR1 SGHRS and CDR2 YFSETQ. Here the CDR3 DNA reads TGCGCCAGCAGCTTCCAGGATGACAGGGACGGCTACACCTTC. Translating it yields CASSFQDDRDGYTF. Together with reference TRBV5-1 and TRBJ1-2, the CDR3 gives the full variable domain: KAGVTQTPRYLIKTRGQQVTLSCSPISGHRSVSWYQQTPGQGLQFLFEYFSETQRNKGNFPGRFSGRQFSNSRSEMNVSTLELGDSALYLCASSFQDDRDGYTFGSGTRLTVV.